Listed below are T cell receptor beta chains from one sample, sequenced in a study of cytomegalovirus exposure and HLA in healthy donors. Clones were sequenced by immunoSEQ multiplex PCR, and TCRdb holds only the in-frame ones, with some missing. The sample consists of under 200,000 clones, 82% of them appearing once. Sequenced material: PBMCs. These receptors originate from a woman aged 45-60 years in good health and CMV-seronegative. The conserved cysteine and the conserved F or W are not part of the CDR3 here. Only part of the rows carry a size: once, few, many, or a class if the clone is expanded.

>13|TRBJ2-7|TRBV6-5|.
ASTGGGGEVNEQY
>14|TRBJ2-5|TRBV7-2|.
ASSKQGNFGQETQY
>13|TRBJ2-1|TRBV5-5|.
ASSWTGRDLNEQF
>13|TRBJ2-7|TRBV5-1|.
ASSPGGTGWYEQY
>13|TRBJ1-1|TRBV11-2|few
ASSLRLSSLTEAF
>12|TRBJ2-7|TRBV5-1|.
ASSFNLAAYEQY
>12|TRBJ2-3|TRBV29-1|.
SVVTGGGGDTQY
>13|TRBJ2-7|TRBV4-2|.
ASSPSPSGGGQQY
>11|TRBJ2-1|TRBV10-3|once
AISGLAGEAQF
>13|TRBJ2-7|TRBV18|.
ASSPAAGVSYEQY
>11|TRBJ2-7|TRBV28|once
ASRPTDRVEQY
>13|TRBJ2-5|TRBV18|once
ASSPGQGDGETQY
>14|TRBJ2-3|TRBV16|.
ASSQPLGGVTDTQY
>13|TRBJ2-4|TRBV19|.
ARGNGQNSRNIQY
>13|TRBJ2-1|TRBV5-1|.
ASSLGGSSYNEQF
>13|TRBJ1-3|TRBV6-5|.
ASSRLVDSGNTIY
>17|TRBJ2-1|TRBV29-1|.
SVDSDWTSGSSSYNEQF
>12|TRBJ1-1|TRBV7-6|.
ASTLGQMNTEAF
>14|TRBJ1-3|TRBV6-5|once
ASSYLSGNTGNTIY
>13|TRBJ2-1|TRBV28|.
ASSFPGQAYNEQF
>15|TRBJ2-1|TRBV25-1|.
ASSVSREGQVYNEQF
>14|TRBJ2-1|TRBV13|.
ASSLGRLDLYNEQF
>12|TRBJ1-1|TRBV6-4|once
ASSDRDRGTEAF
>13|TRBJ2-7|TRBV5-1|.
ASSPTSGSMGEQY
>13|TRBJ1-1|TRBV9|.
ASSVEGWRDTEAF
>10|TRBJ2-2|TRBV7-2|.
ASSRHAGELF
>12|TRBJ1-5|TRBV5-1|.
ASSRDSGNQPQH
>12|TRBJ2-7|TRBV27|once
ASSPYLLTHEQY
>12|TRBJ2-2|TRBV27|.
ASRPGTNTGELF
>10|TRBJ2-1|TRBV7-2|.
ASSSGVGEQF
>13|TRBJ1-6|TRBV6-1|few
ASSEAGTNNSPLH
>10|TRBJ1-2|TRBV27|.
ASSGQGNGYT
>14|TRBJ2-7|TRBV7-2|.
ASSLGGTGSSYEQY
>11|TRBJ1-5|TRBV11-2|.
ASSLGGRGPQH
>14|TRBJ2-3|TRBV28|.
ASSLWADKESDTQY
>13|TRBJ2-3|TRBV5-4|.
ASSYTGTVRDTQY
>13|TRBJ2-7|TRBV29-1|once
SVDVGQSGTYEQY
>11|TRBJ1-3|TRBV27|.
ASSESSGNTIY
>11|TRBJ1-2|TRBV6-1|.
ASSEGQGIGYT
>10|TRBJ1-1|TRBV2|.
ATQTGVTEAF
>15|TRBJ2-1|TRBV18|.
ASSPTTGGSSYNEQF
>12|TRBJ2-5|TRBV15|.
ATSFRDRQETQY
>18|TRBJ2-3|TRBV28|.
ASSLPRAGAPLLRTDTQY
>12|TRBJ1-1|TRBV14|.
ASSTLTGRPEAF
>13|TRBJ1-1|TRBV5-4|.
ASSGIQGEDTEAF
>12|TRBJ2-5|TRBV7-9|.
ASSLSGSYGTQY
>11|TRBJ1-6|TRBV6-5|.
ASRSDSYSPLH
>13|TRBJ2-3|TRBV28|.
ASSSGTLGFDTQY
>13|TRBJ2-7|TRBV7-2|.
ASISQTGIGYEQY
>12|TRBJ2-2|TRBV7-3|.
ASSLGTGTGELV
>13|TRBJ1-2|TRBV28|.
ASSFTPAVRYGYT
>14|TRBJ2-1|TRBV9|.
ASSPLGLAGANEQF
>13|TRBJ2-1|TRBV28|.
ASSAWERGAREQF
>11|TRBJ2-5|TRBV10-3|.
AITAGLQETQY
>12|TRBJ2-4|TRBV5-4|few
ASAGLEPKNIQY
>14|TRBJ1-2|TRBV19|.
ASSPGQGRTNYGYT
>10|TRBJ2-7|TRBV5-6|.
ASSRDTHEQY
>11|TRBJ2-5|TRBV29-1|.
SVDIHDIKAQY